Listed here are 24 T cell receptor beta chains from one sample, sequenced in a study of cytomegalovirus exposure and HLA in healthy donors (dated 2017 in TCRdb). Receptor amplification or capture employed the immunoSEQ multiplex PCR assay. For the multiplex PCR, a mixture combining 60 forward primers for TCR Vbeta segments and 13 reverse primers for TCR Jbeta segments was used. As stored in TCRdb, this immuneACCESS dataset retains in-frame rearrangements with V and J assigned. A fraction of the clones does not appear; measured against another copy, unresolved V genes explain less than half of the discrepancy, and the remainder lacks a known reason. In this sample the table shows 150,000 to 190,000 clones, less than 85% of which occur a single time. 5% to 7.5% of the sample comes from the top ten. The sample consisted of PBMCs. These receptors all come from a woman aged 50 to 65 in good health and CMV-seropositive.

This clone was seen a handful of times. V usage is TRBV4-2 and J usage is TRBJ1-2; D ambiguous. In germline, CDR1 is LGHNA, CDR2 YNFKEQ. The CDR3 is made up of 13 amino acids. V gave up 3 bases and J gave up 8 bases, with 13 bases separating them. As DNA, the CDR3 is TGTGCCAGCAGCCAGGGCGCTGCTGAGGGCTACACCTTC. This codes for CASSQGAAEGYTF.

This chain links TRBV15 with TRBJ2-7; D is undetermined. CDR3 length equals 12 residues. The V and J ends lost 5 bases and 7 bases respectively, with 12 bases between them. In germline, CDR1 is LNHNV, CDR2 YYDKDF (reference sequence). For the CDR3, the DNA is TGTGCCACCAGCTTCCATCTTCGGGAGCAGTACTTC. Residues: CATSFHLREQYF. The full variable domain, completed using reference TRBV15 and TRBJ2-7, is DAMVIQNPRYQVTQFGKPVTLSCSQTLNHNVMYWYQQKSSQAPKLLFHYYDKDFNNEADTPDNFQSRRPNTSFCFLDIRSPGLGDTAMYLCATSFHLREQYFGPGTRLTVT.

V usage is TRBV6-6 and J usage is TRBJ1-1; the D is unclear. CDR1 and CDR2 from the germline V gene are MNHNY and SVGAGI (reference sequence). Between the trimmed V and J ends, which lost 4 bases and 1 base, there was a span of 7 bases. The CDR3 covers 13 residues. The CDR3 DNA reads as TGTGCCAGCAGTTCCCCATGGAACACTGAAGCTTTCTTT. Amino acid sequence: CASSSPWNTEAFF.

The chain links TRBV5-6 to TRBJ2-7; the match to TRBD1 covers 10 bases. Germline assignment: CDR1 SGHDT and CDR2 YYEEEE. This CDR3 is built from 15 residues. Trimming took 4 bases from V and 2 from J; bases not matched to a gene: 6. As DNA, the CDR3 is TGTGCCAGCAGCCCTGGACAGGGGGTAACCTACGAGCAGTACTTC. The encoded protein is CASSPGQGVTYEQYF. The whole variable domain, remainder taken from reference TRBV5-6 and TRBJ2-7, is DAGVTQSPTHLIKTRGQQVTLRCSPKSGHDTVSWYQQALGQGPQFIFQYYEEEERQRGNFPDRFSGHQFPNYSSELNVNALLLGDSALYLCASSPGQGVTYEQYFGPGTRLTVT.

V is TRBV7-2 and J is TRBJ1-2; D possibly corresponds to TRBD1 (5 bases). CDR3 size: 13 residues. Trimming removed 8 bases at V and 4 bases at J, with 14 bases between. Per germline, CDR1 SGHTA and CDR2 FQGNSA. The CDR3 DNA reads as TGTGCCAGCGATCTTCTGGGGGGCTATGGCTACACCTTC. Protein product: CASDLLGGYGYTF.

V and J are TRBV29-1 and TRBJ1-1, with unresolved D. The length of the CDR3 is 11 residues. Per the germline V gene, CDR1 is SQVTM and CDR2 is ANQGSEA. Trimming removed 6 bases from V and 3 bases from J, with 8 bases in between. The CDR3 nucleotides are TGCAGCGTCCAGTTTGACACTGAAGCTTTCTTT. Residues: CSVQFDTEAFF.

The J gene is TRBJ2-1, the V gene TRBV11-2, with D possibly being TRBD2 (6 bases). Per the germline V gene, CDR1 is SGHAT and CDR2 is FQNNGV. This CDR3 region has 13 residues. V was shortened by 5 bases and J by 13 bases, with 18 bases between the two germline ends. DNA of the CDR3: TGTGCCAGCAGCCCGGCCGGAGGGCTACTCCAGTTCTTC. It encodes CASSPAGGLLQFF. The full variable domain, with the rest looked up from reference TRBV11-2 and TRBJ2-1, is EAGVAQSPRYKIIEKRQSVAFWCNPISGHATLYWYQQILGQGPKLLIQFQNNGVVDDSQLPKDRFSAERLKGVDSTLKIQPAKLEDSAVYLCASSPAGGLLQFFGPGTRLTVL.

The V gene is TRBV4-2, the J gene TRBJ2-2; the D gene is possibly TRBD1 (5 bases). In germline, CDR1 is LGHNA, CDR2 YNFKEQ. V was shortened by 0 bases and J by 7 bases, with 9 bases between the two germline ends. The CDR3 runs 14 residues. CDR3 in amino acids: CASSQDQGVGELFF. The CDR3 nucleotides read TGTGCCAGCAGCCAAGATCAAGGGGTCGGGGAGCTGTTTTTT.

The rearrangement uses TRBV20-1 and TRBJ2-7; D not resolved. The CDR3 has 11 amino acids. V gave up 6 bases and J gave up 6 bases, with 12 bases separating them. CDR1 is DFQATT and CDR2 is SNEGSKA in the germline V gene (reference sequence). The CDR3 DNA follows: TGCAGTGCCCGTGGCGGTTTCGAGCAGTACTTC. Its protein is CSARGGFEQYF.

The chain recombines TRBV19 with TRBJ2-7; 11 nucleotides line up with TRBD1. Germline loops: CDR1 LNHDA, CDR2 SQIVND (reference sequence). The CDR3 is 15 amino acids. After removal of 5 bases from V and 4 bases from J, the junction contained 7 bases not matched to a gene. The CDR3 nucleotides read TGTGCCAGTAGTGCTGGGACAGGGGGTAGGTACGAGCAGTACTTC. Its protein product is CASSAGTGGRYEQYF.

The gene calls are TRBV7-2 and TRBJ2-3, with 8 bases that match TRBD1. Germline V gives CDR1 SGHTA, CDR2 FQGNSA. V was clipped by 5 bases and J by 4 bases; unmatched bases: 8. This CDR3 has 15 amino acids. The CDR3 sequence: CASSPKDRGSDTQYF. The CDR3 DNA reads TGTGCCAGCAGCCCCAAAGACAGGGGATCAGATACGCAGTATTTT.

The chain employs TRBV7-8 and TRBJ1-3; D unclear. The V gene's germline CDR1 is SGHVS and CDR2 FQNEAQ. The CDR3 covers 18 residues. V was trimmed by 5 bases and J by 0 bases, leaving 20 bases between them. As DNA, the CDR3 is TGTGCCAGCAGCCCACGTTATTCCCTAGGTTACTCTGGAAACACCATATATTTT. Protein sequence: CASSPRYSLGYSGNTIYF.

The chain uses TRBV27 and TRBJ2-1; no clear D gene. CDR3 length: 14 residues. Germline V CDR1 and CDR2: MNHEY, SMNVEV (reference sequence). With 0 bases removed from V and 8 bases from J, the gap between germline ends came to 11 bases. CDR3: CASSLSYRSHEQFF. The CDR3 DNA follows: TGTGCCAGCAGTTTATCGTACAGAAGCCATGAGCAGTTCTTC.

J is TRBJ1-2 and V is TRBV7-2; 10 positions agree with TRBD1. V lost 5 bases, J lost 5 bases, and 5 bases stayed unmatched. This CDR3 has 14 residues. The germline V gene encodes CDR1 SGHTA and CDR2 FQGNSA. CDR3 DNA sequence: TGTGCCAGCAGCAATGACAGGGGGCGGTATGGCTACACCTTC. Translated: CASSNDRGRYGYTF.

This clone was counted once. The chain's CDR3 is CASSPRTGGYEQYF. The CDR3 bases are TGCGCCAGCAGCCCCCGGACAGGGGGCTACGAGCAGTACTTC. The chain links TRBV4-3 to TRBJ2-7, with 10 bases identical to TRBD1. Germline CDR1 LGHNA, CDR2 YSLEER. CDR3 size: 14 residues. The junction had 3 bases not matched to a gene; V was cut back by 4 bases and J by 3 bases.

The V call is TRBV5-4, the J call TRBJ2-3; 8 nucleotides align to TRBD2. There are 15 residues in the CDR3. Germline CDR1 SGHNT, CDR2 YYREEE (reference sequence). With V trimmed by 0 bases and J by 5 bases, 5 bases remained unmatched. The DNA for the CDR3 is TGTGCCAGCAGCTTGGACGGGGGGGCTTTAGATACGCAGTATTTT. Protein: CASSLDGGALDTQYF.

This chain links TRBV6-6 with TRBJ2-4; possibly TRBD1 for D (6 bases). This CDR3 is 16 amino acids long. CDR1 is MNHNY and CDR2 is SVGAGI in the germline V gene (reference sequence). V was pared by 2 bases and J by 6 bases, with 17 bases between. CDR3 coding DNA: TGTGCCAGCAGTTACCAACAAGGGGGTCGTAGAAACATTCAGTACTTC. Its translation: CASSYQQGGRRNIQYF.

Note on this clone: Other DNA sequences in the same sample also yield this CDR3. The chain carries TRBV5-1 and TRBJ1-1, with TRBD1 matching 7 bases. Germline assignment: CDR1 SGHRS and CDR2 YFSETQ. With 0 bases clipped from V and 2 bases from J, the junction kept 4 bases outside the gene matches. CDR3 length: 15 amino acids. CDR3 protein: CASSLGGTVNTEAFF. In DNA form, the CDR3 reads TGCGCCAGCAGCTTGGGTGGGACAGTTAACACTGAAGCTTTCTTT.

The chain has TRBV30 and TRBJ1-1, with 7 positions matching TRBD1. The CDR3 runs to 14 residues. V trimming: 2 bases; J trimming: 5 bases; junction bases outside the gene matches: 8. Germline CDR1 GTSNPN, CDR2 SVGIG (reference sequence). This chain's CDR3 is CAWSPRDSWTEAFF. The CDR3 bases are TGTGCCTGGAGTCCTCGGGACAGTTGGACTGAAGCTTTCTTT.

V and J are TRBV5-1 and TRBJ1-4; 8 nucleotides align to TRBD1. Germline lookup yields CDR1 SGHRS and CDR2 YFSETQ. The trim removed 5 bases at V and 4 bases at J, leaving 7 bases unmatched. CDR3 length: 15 residues. The CDR3 DNA sequence: TGCGCCAGCAGGTTTAAGACAGGGGTTAATGAAAAACTGTTTTTT. It specifies CASRFKTGVNEKLFF. Full variable domain (outside the CDR3, taken from reference TRBV5-1 and TRBJ1-4): KAGVTQTPRYLIKTRGQQVTLSCSPISGHRSVSWYQQTPGQGLQFLFEYFSETQRNKGNFPGRFSGRQFSNSRSEMNVSTLELGDSALYLCASRFKTGVNEKLFFGSGTQLSVL.

The rearrangement joins TRBV4-2 to TRBJ1-1, with D possibly being TRBD1 (5 bases). The CDR3 extends over 16 amino acids. The ends were cut back, 3 bases at V and 4 bases at J, with 18 bases in the middle. Per germline, CDR1 LGHNA and CDR2 YNFKEQ. CDR3 residues: CASSQVTPGGGTEAFF. CDR3 in DNA: TGTGCCAGCAGCCAGGTCACCCCCGGGGGTGGCACTGAAGCTTTCTTT.

The CDR3 nucleotides read TGCGCCAGCAGCCAAGCCGGGACAGGGGAGAGCTATGGCTACACCTTC. Its protein product is CASSQAGTGESYGYTF. The chain links TRBV4-3 to TRBJ1-2; 10 bases agree with TRBD1. J was trimmed by 4 bases and V by 1 base; bases with no gene match: 6. This CDR3 is 16 amino acids long. Per germline, CDR1 LGHNA and CDR2 YSLEER.

In DNA, the CDR3 is TGTGCCAGCAGTTTAGTTGAGGCCTACAATGAGCAGTTCTTC. Translation gives CASSLVEAYNEQFF. The chain combines TRBV27 with TRBJ2-1; D not resolved. This CDR3 spans 14 amino acids. Germline CDR1 reads MNHEY; CDR2 reads SMNVEV (reference sequence). V shed 2 bases and J shed 2 bases, with 7 bases lying between them.

In this sample, this clone turned up a few times. The chain recombines TRBV7-9 with TRBJ2-1; 7 nucleotides agree with TRBD2. The germline CDR1 and CDR2 sequences are SEHNR and FQNEAQ (reference sequence). CDR3 length: 17 residues. After removal of 1 base from V and 10 bases from J, the junction contained 16 bases not matched to a gene. The CDR3 loop reads CASSLGVSGATSREQFF. The DNA for the CDR3 is TGTGCCAGCAGCTTAGGAGTCAGCGGGGCAACTTCCCGCGAGCAGTTCTTC.